This T cell receptor (beta chain) was documented in a study of OX40 agonist ivuxolimab in advanced cancers. Study-level information: People in dose escalation had one of these cancers: hepatocellular carcinoma, melanoma, renal cell or head and neck cancer.

Prior autoimmune disease or systemic immunosuppression barred patients. Cycle 7 day 1, cycle 4 day 1, and baseline were the timepoints at which blood was sampled. The data were produced by immunoSEQ multiplex PCR, yet TCRdb's version contains in-frame clones alone and is incomplete. The data show some 35,000 clones, approximately 80% seen once. CDR3 size: 15 residues. Germline CDR1 reads SGDLS; CDR2 reads YYNGEE. V shed 3 bases, J shed 8 bases, and the junction held 8 bases outside the gene matches. The receptor's source is an adult with an advanced solid tumor such as melanoma, head and neck, liver or kidney cancer. This specimen was CD4+ or CD8+ T cells sorted from blood, taken in a trial of the OX40 agonist ivuxolimab. The rearrangement links TRBV9 to TRBJ1-4; TRBD1 aligns across 9 bases. The CDR3 region is CASSATGGRGEKLFF. Here the CDR3 DNA reads TGTGCCAGCAGCGCCACAGGGGGCAGAGGGGAAAAACTGTTTTTT.